This is a list of T cell receptor beta chains from one sample in a study of shared clonotypes between healthy human individuals. TCRdb's table, derived via immunoSEQ multiplex PCR, lists solely in-frame clones and lacks some. The data show 1,500,000 or so clones, with more than 95% seen just once and over 1% held by the top ten. Sequencing was carried out using naive CD4+ T cells sorted from blood. Receptors originate from a man younger than 45 in good health. CDR3s include the opening cysteine and the closing phenylalanine or tryptophan. Each record gives: V gene, CDR3 length, J gene, CDR3 protein.

TRBV10-2	14	TRBJ2-3	CASRQSAGGDTQYF
TRBV27	18	TRBJ2-4	CASSPRTSGRFAKNIQYF
TRBV7-7	13	TRBJ1-1	CASSLERNTEAFF
TRBV7-9	16	TRBJ2-7	CASSWGSTGDKDEQYF
TRBV2	11	TRBJ1-5	CASSAGGPQHF
TRBV7-8	16	TRBJ2-7	CASSSSGGGPRYEQYF
TRBV2	12	TRBJ1-2	CASMDSDYGYTF
TRBV7-9	11	TRBJ2-7	CASSLAQEQYF
TRBV4-1	15	TRBJ2-1	CASSQLGTAYNEQFF
TRBV11-2	12	TRBJ2-7	CASSSTGYEQYF
TRBV7-2	16	TRBJ2-7	CASSLLSGRIRYEQYF
TRBV5-6	14	TRBJ2-1	CASSLGVREGEQFF
TRBV7-9	11	TRBJ2-3	CASSPTDTQYF
TRBV5-6	11	TRBJ2-1	CASSSNWEQFF
TRBV7-6	15	TRBJ2-1	CASSRTGGRYNEQFF
TRBV9	16	TRBJ2-5	CASSRTSEQLEETQYF
TRBV10-3	14	TRBJ2-2	CAIRTGLATGELFF
TRBV18	12	TRBJ2-7	CASSPPSGGEYF
TRBV11-3	15	TRBJ2-2	CASSSWDSGAGELFF
TRBV4-3	15	TRBJ1-2	CASSLATRDSDGYTF
TRBV18	16	TRBJ1-1	CASSPPNTGGEGEAFF
TRBV11-2	16	TRBJ2-2	CASSLGAGVNTGELFF
TRBV28	12	TRBJ2-1	CASSRTINEQFF
TRBV15	16	TRBJ2-7	CATSRANGRASYEQYF